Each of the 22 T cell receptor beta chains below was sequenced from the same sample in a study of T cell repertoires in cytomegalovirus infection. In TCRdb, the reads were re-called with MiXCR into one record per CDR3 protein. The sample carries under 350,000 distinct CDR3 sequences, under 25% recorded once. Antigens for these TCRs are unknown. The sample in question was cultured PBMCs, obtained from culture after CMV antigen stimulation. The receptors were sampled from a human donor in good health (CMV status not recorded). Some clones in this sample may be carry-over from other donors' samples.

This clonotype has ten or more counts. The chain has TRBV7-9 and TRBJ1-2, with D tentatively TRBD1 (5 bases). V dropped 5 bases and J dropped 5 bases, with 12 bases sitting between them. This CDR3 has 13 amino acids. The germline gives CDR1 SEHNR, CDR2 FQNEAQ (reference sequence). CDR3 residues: CASSPQTDYGYTF. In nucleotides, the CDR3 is TGTGCCAGCAGCCCGCAGACAGATTATGGCTACACCTTC. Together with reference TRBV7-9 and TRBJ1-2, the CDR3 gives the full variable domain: DTGVSQNPRHKITKRGQNVTFRCDPISEHNRLYWYRQTLGQGPEFLTYFQNEAQLEKSRLLSDRFSAERPKGSFSTLEIQRTEQGDSAMYLCASSPQTDYGYTFGSGTRLTVV.

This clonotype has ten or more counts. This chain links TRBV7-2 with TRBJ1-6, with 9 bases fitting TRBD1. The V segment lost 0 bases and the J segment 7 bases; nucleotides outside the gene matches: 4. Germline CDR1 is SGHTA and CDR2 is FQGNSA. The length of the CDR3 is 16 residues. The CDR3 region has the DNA TGTGCCAGCAGCTTAGCAACAGGGGGCCGGAATTCACCCCTCCACTTT. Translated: CASSLATGGRNSPLHF.

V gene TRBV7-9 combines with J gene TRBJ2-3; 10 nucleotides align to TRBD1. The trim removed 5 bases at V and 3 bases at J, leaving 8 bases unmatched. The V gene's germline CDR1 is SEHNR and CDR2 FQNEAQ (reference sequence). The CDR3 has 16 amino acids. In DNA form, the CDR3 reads TGTGCCAGCAGCCTAGGGACAGGGGAGGCGACAGATACGCAGTATTTT. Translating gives CASSLGTGEATDTQYF.

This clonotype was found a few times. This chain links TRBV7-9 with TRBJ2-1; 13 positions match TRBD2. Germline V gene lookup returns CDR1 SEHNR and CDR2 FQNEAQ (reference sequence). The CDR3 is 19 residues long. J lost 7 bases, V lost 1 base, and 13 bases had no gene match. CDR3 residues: CASSLVPGLAGTLPNEQFF. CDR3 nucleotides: TGTGCCAGCAGCTTAGTCCCGGGACTAGCGGGGACGCTCCCAAATGAGCAGTTCTTC.

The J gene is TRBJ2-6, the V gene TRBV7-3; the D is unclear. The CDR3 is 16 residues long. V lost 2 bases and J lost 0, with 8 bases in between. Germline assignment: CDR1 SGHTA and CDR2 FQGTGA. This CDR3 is CASSLFLSSGANVLTF. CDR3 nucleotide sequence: TGTGCCAGCAGCTTATTTTTGAGCTCTGGGGCCAACGTCCTGACTTTC.

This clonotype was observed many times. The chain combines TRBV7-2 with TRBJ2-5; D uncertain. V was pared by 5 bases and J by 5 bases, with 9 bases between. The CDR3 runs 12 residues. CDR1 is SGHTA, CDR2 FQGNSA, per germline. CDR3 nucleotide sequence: TGTGCCAGCAGCCCCGGAAGGGAGACCCAGTACTTC. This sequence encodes CASSPGRETQYF.

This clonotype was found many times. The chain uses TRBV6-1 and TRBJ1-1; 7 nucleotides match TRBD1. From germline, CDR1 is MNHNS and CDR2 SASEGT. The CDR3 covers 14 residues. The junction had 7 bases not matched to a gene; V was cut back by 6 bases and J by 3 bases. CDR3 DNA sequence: TGTGCCAGCAGATCCTTAACAGGGGACACTGAAGCTTTCTTT. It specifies CASRSLTGDTEAFF.

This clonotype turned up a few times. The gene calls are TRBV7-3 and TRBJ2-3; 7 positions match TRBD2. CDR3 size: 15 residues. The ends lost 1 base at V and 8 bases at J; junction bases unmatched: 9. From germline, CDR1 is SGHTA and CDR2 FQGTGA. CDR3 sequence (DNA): TGTGCCAGCAGCTTAAATGCCCTGCGGGGGAGTACGCAGTATTTT. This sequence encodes CASSLNALRGSTQYF.

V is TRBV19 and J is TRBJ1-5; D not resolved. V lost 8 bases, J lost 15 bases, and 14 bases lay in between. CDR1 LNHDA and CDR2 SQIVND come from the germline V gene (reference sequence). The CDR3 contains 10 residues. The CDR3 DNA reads TGTGCCAGTGTCGGTCGAGAATTGCATTTT. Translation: CASVGRELHF.

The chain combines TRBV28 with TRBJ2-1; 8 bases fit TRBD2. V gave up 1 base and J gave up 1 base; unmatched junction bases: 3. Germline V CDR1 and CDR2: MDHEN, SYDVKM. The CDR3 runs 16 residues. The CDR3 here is CASSLYVAGSYNEQFF. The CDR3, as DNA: TGTGCCAGCAGTTTATATGTAGCGGGGTCCTACAATGAGCAGTTCTTC.

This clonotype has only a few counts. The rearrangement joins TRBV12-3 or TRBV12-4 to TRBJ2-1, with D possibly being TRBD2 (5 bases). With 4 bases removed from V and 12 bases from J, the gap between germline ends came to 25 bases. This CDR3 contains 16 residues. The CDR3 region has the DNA TGTGCCAGCAGTTCGGAGAGGAGCGGCCCCTCTCTCGGGCAGTTCTTC. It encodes CASSSERSGPSLGQFF.

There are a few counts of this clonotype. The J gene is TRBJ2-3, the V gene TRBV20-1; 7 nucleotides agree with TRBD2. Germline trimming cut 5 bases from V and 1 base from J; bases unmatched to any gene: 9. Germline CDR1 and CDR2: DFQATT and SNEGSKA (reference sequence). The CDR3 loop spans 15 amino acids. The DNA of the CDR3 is TGCAGTGCTCCCGAGGCAGGGAGGGGCACAGATACGCAGTATTTT. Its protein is CSAPEAGRGTDTQYF.

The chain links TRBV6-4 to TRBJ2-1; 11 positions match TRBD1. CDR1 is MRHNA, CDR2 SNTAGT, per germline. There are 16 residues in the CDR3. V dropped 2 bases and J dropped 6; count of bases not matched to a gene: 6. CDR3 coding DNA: TGTGCCAGCAGTGACAGGGGACAGGGGGATTTCAATGAGCAGTTCTTC. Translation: CASSDRGQGDFNEQFF.

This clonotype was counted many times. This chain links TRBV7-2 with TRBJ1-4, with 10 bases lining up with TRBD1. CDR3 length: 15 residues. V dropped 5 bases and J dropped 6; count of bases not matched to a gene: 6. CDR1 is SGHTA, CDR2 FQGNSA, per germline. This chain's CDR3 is CASSQRQGADEKLFF. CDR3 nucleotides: TGTGCCAGCAGCCAGAGACAGGGGGCGGATGAAAAACTGTTTTTT.

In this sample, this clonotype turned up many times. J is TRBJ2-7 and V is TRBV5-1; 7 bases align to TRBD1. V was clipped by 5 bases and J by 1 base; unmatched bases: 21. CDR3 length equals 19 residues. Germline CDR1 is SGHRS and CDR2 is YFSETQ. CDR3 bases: TGCGCCAGCAGTTACTCTCCGGACAGGTTAGTGGGCAGTTCCTACGAGCAGTACGTC. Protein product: CASSYSPDRLVGSSYEQYV.

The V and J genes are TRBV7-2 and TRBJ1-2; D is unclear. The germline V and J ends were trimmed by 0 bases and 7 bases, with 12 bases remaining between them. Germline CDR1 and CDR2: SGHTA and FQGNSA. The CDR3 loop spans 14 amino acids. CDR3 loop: CASSLASGRSGYTF. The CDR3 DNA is TGTGCCAGCAGCTTAGCATCCGGGAGAAGTGGCTACACCTTC.

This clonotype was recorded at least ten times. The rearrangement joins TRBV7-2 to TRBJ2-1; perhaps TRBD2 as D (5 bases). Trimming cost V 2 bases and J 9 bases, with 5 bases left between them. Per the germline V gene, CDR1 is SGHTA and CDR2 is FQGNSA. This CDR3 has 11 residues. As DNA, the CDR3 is TGTGCCAGCAGCTTACGGGGTGAGCAGTTCTTC. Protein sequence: CASSLRGEQFF.

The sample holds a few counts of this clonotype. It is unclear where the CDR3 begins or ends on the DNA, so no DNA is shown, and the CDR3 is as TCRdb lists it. CDR3 protein: CASSLNFGNEQFF. The rearrangement uses TRBV7-3 and TRBJ2-1. A total of 13 residues make up the CDR3, ends included. Germline CDR1 SGHTA, CDR2 FQGTGA.

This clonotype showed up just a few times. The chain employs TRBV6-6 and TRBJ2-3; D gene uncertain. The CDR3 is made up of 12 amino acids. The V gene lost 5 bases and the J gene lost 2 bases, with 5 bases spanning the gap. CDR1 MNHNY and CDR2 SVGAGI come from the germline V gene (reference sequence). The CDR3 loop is CASSQYTDTQYF. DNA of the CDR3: TGTGCCAGCAGTCAGTACACAGATACGCAGTATTTT.

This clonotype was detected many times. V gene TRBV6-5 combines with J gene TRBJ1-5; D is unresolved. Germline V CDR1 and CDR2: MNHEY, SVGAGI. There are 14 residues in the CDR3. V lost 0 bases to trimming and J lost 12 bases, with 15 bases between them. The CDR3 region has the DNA TGTGCCAGCAGTTACTCAGGGAAGGCCGAGGGCCAGCATTTT. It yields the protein CASSYSGKAEGQHF.

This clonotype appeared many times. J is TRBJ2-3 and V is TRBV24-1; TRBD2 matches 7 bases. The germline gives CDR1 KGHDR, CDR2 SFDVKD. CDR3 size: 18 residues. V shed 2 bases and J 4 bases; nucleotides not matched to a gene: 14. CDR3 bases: TGTGCCACCAGTGATTCGGCCGACCCGGGAGGACTGGCAGATACGCAGTATTTT. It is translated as CATSDSADPGGLADTQYF.

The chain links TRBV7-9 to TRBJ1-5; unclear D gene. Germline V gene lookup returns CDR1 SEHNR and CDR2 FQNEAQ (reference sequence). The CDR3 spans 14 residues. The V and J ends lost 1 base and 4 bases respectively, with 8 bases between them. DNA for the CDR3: TGTGCCAGCAGCTTAGAAGGGAGGAATCAGCCCCAGCATTTT. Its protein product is CASSLEGRNQPQHF.